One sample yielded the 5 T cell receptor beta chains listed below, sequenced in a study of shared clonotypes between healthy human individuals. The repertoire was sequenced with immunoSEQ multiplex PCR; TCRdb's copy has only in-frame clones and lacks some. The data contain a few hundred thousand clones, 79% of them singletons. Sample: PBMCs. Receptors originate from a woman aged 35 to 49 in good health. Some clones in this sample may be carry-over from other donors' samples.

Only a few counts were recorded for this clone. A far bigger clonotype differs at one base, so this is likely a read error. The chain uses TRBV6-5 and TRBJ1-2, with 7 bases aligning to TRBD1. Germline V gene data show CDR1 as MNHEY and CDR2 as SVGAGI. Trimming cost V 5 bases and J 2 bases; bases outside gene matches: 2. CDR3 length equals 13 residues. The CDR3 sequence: CASSPTGNYGYTF. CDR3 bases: TGTGCCAGCAGTCCGACAGGGAACTATGGCTACACCTTC.

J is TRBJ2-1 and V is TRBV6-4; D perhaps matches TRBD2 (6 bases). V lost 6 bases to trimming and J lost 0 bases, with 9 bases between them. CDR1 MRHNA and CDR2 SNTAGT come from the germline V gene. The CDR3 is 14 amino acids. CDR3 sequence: CASSRGNSYNEQFF. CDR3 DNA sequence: TGTGCCAGCAGCCGGGGGAACTCCTACAATGAGCAGTTCTTC.

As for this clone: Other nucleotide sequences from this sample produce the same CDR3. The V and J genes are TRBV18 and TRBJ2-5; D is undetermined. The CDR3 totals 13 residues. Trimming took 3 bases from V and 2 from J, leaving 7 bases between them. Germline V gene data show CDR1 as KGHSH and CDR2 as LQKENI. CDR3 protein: CASSPGRQETQYF. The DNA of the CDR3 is TGTGCCAGCTCACCGGGCCGGCAAGAGACCCAGTACTTC.

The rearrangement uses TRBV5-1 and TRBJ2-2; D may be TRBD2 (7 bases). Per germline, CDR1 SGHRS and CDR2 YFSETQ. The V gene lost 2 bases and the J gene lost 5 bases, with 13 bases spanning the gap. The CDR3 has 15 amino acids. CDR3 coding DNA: TGCGCCAGCAGCTTACAGGGAGGGCGAACCGGGGAGCTGTTTTTT. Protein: CASSLQGGRTGELFF. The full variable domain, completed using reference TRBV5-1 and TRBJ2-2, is KAGVTQTPRYLIKTRGQQVTLSCSPISGHRSVSWYQQTPGQGLQFLFEYFSETQRNKGNFPGRFSGRQFSNSRSEMNVSTLELGDSALYLCASSLQGGRTGELFFGEGSRLTVL.

The CDR3 DNA follows: TGTGCCAGCAGTTATGACCGACACTACGAGCAGTACTTC. Amino acid sequence: CASSYDRHYEQYF. The chain uses TRBV6-5 and TRBJ2-7; D remains ambiguous. The CDR3 runs to 13 residues. From germline, CDR1 is MNHEY and CDR2 SVGAGI. Trimming stripped 3 bases from V and 3 bases from J, with 9 bases between.